This T cell receptor (beta chain) was sequenced during a study of blood T cell repertoires in COVID-19. Here immunoSEQ multiplex PCR was the method, and the copy in TCRdb shows in-frame clones only, minus some. The sample records roughly 160,000 clones, 65% to 85% being singletons. The TCR comes from a woman between 55 and 75 years old with acute or convalescent COVID-19. The sample consisted of peripheral blood.

In DNA, the CDR3 is TGTGCCAGCAGCTTTATATTGCAGGGGATAGGGGTGGGAGAGCAGTACTTC. Protein product: CASSFILQGIGVGEQYF. This sequence joins TRBV7-9 and TRBJ2-7; weak D call: TRBD1 (6 bases). The CDR3 totals 17 residues. V lost 3 bases and J 7 bases, leaving 25 bases between the germline ends. Germline CDR1 and CDR2: SEHNR and FQNEAQ (reference sequence).